This TCR beta chain stems from a study of blood T cells in healthy people across ages. Broader study findings: TCR beta diversity per million T cells fell roughly linearly with age.

Every donor gave ten milliliters of peripheral blood. A sample-barcoded 5' primer and a J-beta primer mix were used in a second PCR of roughly 7 to 12 cycles. Every sample returned 2.5 million or more CDR3-containing paired-end reads. TCRdb reprocessed the 5' RACE reads with MiXCR, giving one entry per CDR3 protein. Among hundreds of thousands of distinct CDR3 sequences listed, around 31% were seen once. CDR3 size: 15 residues. V lost 0 bases, J lost 1 base, and 11 bases lay in between. CDR1 and CDR2 from the germline V gene are DFQATT and SNEGSKA (reference sequence). This clonotype was observed a few times. Antigen specificity is unknown.

The source of this sequence is an elderly woman in good health. The sample was blood. The rearrangement links TRBV20-1 to TRBJ2-3; a possible D gene is TRBD1 (5 bases). DNA of the CDR3: TGCAGTGCTAGAGATAGGGGAAAAGGCACAGATACGCAGTATTTT. It yields the protein CSARDRGKGTDTQYF.